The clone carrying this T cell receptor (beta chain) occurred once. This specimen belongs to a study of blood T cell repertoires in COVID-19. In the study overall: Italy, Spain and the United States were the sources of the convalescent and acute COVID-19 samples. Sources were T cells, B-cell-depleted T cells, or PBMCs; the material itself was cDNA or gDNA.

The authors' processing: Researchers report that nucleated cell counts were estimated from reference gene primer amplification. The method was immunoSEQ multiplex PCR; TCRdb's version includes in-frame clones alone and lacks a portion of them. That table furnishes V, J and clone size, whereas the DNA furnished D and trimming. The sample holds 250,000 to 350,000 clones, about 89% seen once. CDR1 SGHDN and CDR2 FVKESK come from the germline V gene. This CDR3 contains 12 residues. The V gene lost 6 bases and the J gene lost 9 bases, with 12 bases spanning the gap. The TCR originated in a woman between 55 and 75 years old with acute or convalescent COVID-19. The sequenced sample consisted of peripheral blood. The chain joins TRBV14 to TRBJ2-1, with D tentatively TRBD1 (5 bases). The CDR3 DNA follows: TGTGCCAGCAGTCTAAACAGGATTGAGCAGTTCTTC. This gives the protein CASSLNRIEQFF.